This T cell receptor beta chain was profiled in a study of CD8+CD57+ T cells in acquired aplastic anemia. This clonotype showed up many times. Deletions cut 4 bases from V and 5 bases from J, with 14 bases between. CDR3 length equals 15 residues. Germline values: CDR1 SGHTA, CDR2 FQGNSA. TCR beta VDJ combinations and CDR3 sequences were profiled from genomic DNA. TCRdb passed the reads through MiXCR, listing each CDR3 protein once. The sample contains some 140,000 distinct CDR3 sequences, 40% to 45% of which appear only once. The chain combines TRBV7-2 with TRBJ2-2, with unresolved D. Sequenced material: sorted CD4+, CD8+, or CD8+CD57+ T cells (not recorded which) from PBMCs. This clonotype originated in a human donor in good health, serving as a control. The CDR3 bases are TGTGCCAGCAGCTGGCGCGCCTTATCGACCGGGGAGCTGTTTTTT. Amino acids: CASSWRALSTGELFF. Based on the CDR3 plus reference TRBV7-2 and TRBJ2-2, the full variable domain is GAGVSQSPSNKVTEKGKDVELRCDPISGHTALYWYRQSLGQGLEFLIYFQGNSAPDKSGLPSDRFSAERTGGSVSTLTIQRTQQEDSAVYLCASSWRALSTGELFFGEGSRLTVL.